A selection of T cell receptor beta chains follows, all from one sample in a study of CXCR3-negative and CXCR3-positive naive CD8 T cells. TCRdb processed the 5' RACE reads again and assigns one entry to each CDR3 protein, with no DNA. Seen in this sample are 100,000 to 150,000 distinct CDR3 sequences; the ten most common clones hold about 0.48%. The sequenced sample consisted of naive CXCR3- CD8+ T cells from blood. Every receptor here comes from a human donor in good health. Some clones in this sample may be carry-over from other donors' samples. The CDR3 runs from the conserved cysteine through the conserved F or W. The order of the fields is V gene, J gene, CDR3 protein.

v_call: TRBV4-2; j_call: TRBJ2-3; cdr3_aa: CASSQATGTSGTDTQYF
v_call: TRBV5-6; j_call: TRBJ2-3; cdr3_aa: CASSLRGTPDTQYF
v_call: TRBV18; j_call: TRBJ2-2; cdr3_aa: CASSPGPAGMNTGELFF
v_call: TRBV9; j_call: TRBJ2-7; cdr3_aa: CASSPWTGSNYEQYF
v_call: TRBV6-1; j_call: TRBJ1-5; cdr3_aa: CASSDTGTGGLQPQHF
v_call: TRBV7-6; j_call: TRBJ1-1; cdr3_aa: CASSSAGTEAFF
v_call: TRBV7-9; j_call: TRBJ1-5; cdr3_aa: CASSQGGANQPQHF
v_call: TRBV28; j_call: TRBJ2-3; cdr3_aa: CASSPTGVDTQYF
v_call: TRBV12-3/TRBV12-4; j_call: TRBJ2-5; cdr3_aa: CASSTPGGQETQYF
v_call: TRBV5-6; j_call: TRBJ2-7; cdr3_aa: CASSLRQSSYEQYF
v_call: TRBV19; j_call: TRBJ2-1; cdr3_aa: CASSIPPSGGYNEQFF
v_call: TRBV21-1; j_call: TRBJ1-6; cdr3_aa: CASSKGRDGSPYNSPLHF
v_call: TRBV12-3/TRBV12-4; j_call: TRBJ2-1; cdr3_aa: CASSLRRDNEQFF
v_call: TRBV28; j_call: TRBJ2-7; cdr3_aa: CASSLKLAREQYF
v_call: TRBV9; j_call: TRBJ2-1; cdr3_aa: CASSVGPAGGPSSYNEQFF
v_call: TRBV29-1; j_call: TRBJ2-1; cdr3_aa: CSVDKGNEQFF
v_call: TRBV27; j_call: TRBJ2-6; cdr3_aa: CASSLPGRGAGANVLTF
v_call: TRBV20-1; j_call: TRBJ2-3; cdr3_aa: CSAPNRGWADTQYF
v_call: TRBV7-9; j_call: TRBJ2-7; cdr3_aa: CASSPPTGGYEQYF
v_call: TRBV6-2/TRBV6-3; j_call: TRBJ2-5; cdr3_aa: CASSYGGGKTQYF
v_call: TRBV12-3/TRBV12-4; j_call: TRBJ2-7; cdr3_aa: CASSPGQQEQYF
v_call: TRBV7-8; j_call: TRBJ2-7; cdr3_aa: CASSLVFLRDEQYF
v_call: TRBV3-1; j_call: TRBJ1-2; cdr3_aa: CASSQSIATGEADCASF
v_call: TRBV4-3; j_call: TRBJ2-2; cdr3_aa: CASSQDKSSSRELFF
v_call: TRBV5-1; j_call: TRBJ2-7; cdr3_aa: CASSLAEATSGILSYEQYF
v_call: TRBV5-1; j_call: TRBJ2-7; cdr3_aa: CASRLTSGSAYEQYF
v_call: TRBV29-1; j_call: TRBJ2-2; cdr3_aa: CSVVGVNTGELFF
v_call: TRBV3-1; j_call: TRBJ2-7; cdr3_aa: CASSQDRPGLAGIYEQYF
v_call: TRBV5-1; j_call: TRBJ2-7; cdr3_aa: CASSLEAGGIEQYF
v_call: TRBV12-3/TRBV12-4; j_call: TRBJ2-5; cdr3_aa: CASSDAGTAQETQYF
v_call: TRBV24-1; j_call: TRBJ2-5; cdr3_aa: CATSQRDQQETQYF
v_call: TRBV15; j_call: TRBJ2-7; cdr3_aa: CATSPHRRAGASYEQYF
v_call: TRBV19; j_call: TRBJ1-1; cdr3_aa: CASSAGTGYTEAFF
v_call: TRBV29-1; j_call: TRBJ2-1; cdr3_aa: CSVEGRADYNEQFF
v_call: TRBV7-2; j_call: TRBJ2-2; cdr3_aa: CASSLDSLAGVNTGELFF
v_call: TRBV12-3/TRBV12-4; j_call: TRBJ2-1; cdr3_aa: CASSLGRGSRNEQFF
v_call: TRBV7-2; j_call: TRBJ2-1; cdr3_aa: CASSSGIWREQFF
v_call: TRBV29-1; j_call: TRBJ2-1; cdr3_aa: CSVEGLGSEQFF
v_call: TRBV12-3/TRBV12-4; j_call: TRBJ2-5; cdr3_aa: CASSRSGQYQETQYF
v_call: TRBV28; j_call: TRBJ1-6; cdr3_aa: CASSFGAGSYNSPLHF
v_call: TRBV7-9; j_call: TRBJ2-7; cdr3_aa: CASRRTGSYEQYF
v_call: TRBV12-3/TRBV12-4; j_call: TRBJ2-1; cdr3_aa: CASSFEQREQFF
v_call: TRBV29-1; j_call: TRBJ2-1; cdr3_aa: CSAAGLAGDYNEQFF
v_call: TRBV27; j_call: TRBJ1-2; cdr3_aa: CASSLQGQYGYTF
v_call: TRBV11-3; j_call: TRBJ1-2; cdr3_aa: CASSLGPYGYTF
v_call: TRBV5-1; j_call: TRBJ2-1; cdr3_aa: CASSHDSGGSSYNEQFF
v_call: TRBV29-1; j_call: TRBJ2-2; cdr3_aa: CSVEVAPGELFF
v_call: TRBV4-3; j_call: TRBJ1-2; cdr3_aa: CASSQGARGTAYGYTF
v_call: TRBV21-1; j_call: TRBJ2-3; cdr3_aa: CASSKVQPGDLDTQYF
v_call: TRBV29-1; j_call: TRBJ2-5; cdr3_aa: CSVEDPRSNSAEQETQYF
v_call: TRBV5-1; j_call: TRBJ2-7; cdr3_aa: CASSLAGTAGEQYF
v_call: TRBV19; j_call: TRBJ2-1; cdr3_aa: CASSTNSGLGNEQFF